Included here is one T cell receptor (beta chain) sequence, with context. Generated by immunoSEQ multiplex PCR, the TCRdb table keeps only in-frame clones and is missing some. The top ten clones hold roughly 12% of a sample with approximately 120,000 clones, 84% of them seen once. This entry is derived from a study of blood T cell repertoires in COVID-19. V was clipped by 1 base and J by 2 bases, with 14 bases between them. Germline V gene lookup returns CDR1 SGHVS and CDR2 FNYEAQ. The CDR3 is 16 amino acids. The receptor comes from a human donor in a cohort sampled during active COVID-19. The V gene is TRBV7-6, the J gene TRBJ1-1; no clear D. Sequences were obtained from peripheral blood. The CDR3 bases are TGTGCCAGCAGCTTAGTTGTTGGTCAGTTTAACACTGAAGCTTTCTTT. This codes for CASSLVVGQFNTEAFF.